This TCR beta chain stems from a study of T-cell reconstitution after alpha-beta-depleted transplantation in children. The TCRbeta library was prepared with unique molecular identifiers. Each CDR3 protein is one row after TCRdb ran MiXCR on the PCR reads. This table has some 290,000 distinct CDR3 sequences, almost 10% appearing once. The CDR3 length is 14 residues. Germline values: CDR1 SGHRS, CDR2 YFSETQ. This clonotype has a count of ten or more. One junction end disagrees with the germline gene, perhaps due to a read error. The TCR originated in a human donor who donated a stem cell graft to a child with SCID. The input for sequencing was PBMCs from the stem cell graft donor, taken from the stem cell graft. The chain has TRBV5-1 and TRBJ1-1, with a weak D call TRBD1 (6 bases). The CDR3 region is CASSLGQTNTEAFF. CDR3 nucleotides: TGTGCCAGCAGCTTAGGACAGACGAACACTGAAGCTTTCTTT. The full variable domain, its missing parts supplied by reference TRBV5-1 and TRBJ1-1, is KAGVTQTPRYLIKTRGQQVTLSCSPISGHRSVSWYQQTPGQGLQFLFEYFSETQRNKGNFPGRFSGRQFSNSRSEMNVSTLELGDSALYLCASSLGQTNTEAFFGQGTRLTVV.